The 22 T cell receptor beta chains in this list originate from one sample, sequenced in a study of breast tumors, draining lymph nodes, adjacent tissues. TCRdb reprocessed the multiplex PCR reads with MiXCR, giving one entry per CDR3 protein. The sample shows about 180,000 distinct CDR3 sequences, around 35% of them seen only once. Breast cancer patients provided tissue from their axillary draining lymph nodes. Sequencing was carried out using axillary lymph node tissue. These receptors all come from a female donor with breast cancer. Some clones in this sample may be carry-over from other donors' samples.

In this sample, this clonotype turned up a few times. This sequence joins TRBV20-1 and TRBJ2-6, with 9 bases fitting TRBD2. The J segment lost 3 bases and the V segment lost 0 bases, leaving 3 bases of the junction unmatched. Germline V gene lookup returns CDR1 DFQATT and CDR2 SNEGSKA (reference sequence). The CDR3 consists of 16 residues. The CDR3 DNA follows: TGCAGTGCTAGAGAATTTAGCGGGAGTGGGGCCAACGTCCTGACTTTC. This gives the protein CSAREFSGSGANVLTF.

This clonotype was detected ten times or more. The chain couples TRBV20-1 to TRBJ2-1; either TRBD1 or TRBD2 may supply D (6 bases each). Between the trimmed V and J ends, which lost 6 bases and 4 bases, there was a span of 16 bases. Germline-derived CDR1 and CDR2 are DFQATT and SNEGSKA (reference sequence). This CDR3 contains 14 residues. This CDR3 is CSAPHGGRYNEQFF. Here the CDR3 DNA reads TGCAGTGCGCCACACGGGGGCCGGTACAATGAGCAGTTCTTC.

DNA for the CDR3: TGTGCCATCAGTCGACAGGGGGGGCTGTGGAACACTGAAGCTTTCTTT. This codes for CAISRQGGLWNTEAFF. The chain combines TRBV10-3 with TRBJ1-1; 9 bases align to TRBD1. V lost 5 bases, J lost 1 base, and 8 bases stayed unmatched. CDR3 size: 16 residues. From germline, CDR1 is ENHRY and CDR2 SYGVKD.

The V gene is TRBV4-3, the J gene TRBJ2-1; 12 nucleotides match TRBD2. Germline-derived CDR1 and CDR2 are LGHNA and YSLEER. The CDR3 has 16 residues. J lost 12 bases, V lost 3 bases, and 12 bases had no gene match. As DNA, the CDR3 is TGCGCCAGCAGCCAGCAACTACTAGCGGGAGGAGATACGCAGTTCTTC. Its protein product is CASSQQLLAGGDTQFF.

This clonotype showed up just a few times. CDR3 loop: CASSVGGPNTEAFF. DNA of the CDR3: TGTGCCAGCAGCGTTGGGGGGCCGAACACTGAAGCTTTCTTT. This chain links TRBV9 with TRBJ1-1, with D perhaps TRBD1 (6 bases). CDR3 length equals 14 residues. Germline V gene sequence: CDR1 SGDLS, CDR2 YYNGEE. V dropped 2 bases and J dropped 1 base, with 9 bases sitting between them.

The chain employs TRBV24-1 and TRBJ1-2; no reliable D call. The CDR3 totals 15 residues. Germline CDR1 is KGHDR and CDR2 is SFDVKD. The V and J ends lost 0 bases and 3 bases respectively, with 10 bases between them. CDR3 protein: CATSDLGGSDYGYTF. As DNA, the CDR3 is TGTGCCACCAGTGATTTGGGTGGCTCGGACTATGGCTACACCTTC.

Points on this clonotype: Possible read error: a much larger clone is one base away. The chain joins TRBV5-5 to TRBJ2-7; D may correspond to TRBD1 or TRBD2 (5 bases each). The germline V gene has CDR1 SGHKS and CDR2 YYEKEE (reference sequence). Trimming removed 3 bases at V and 2 bases at J, with 15 bases between. The CDR3 covers 15 residues. CDR3 sequence (DNA): TGTGCCAGCAGCTGGCCTCCGGGACGGACCTACGAGCAGTACTTC. Encoded protein: CASSWPPGRTYEQYF.

This clonotype was observed at least ten times. This chain connects TRBV28 to TRBJ1-4; D perhaps matches TRBD1 (5 bases). The CDR3 covers 18 residues. Germline-derived CDR1 and CDR2 are MDHEN and SYDVKM. The ends were cut back, 4 bases at V and 8 bases at J, with 26 bases in the middle. The DNA for the CDR3 is TGTGCCAGCAGTTATCTAAAGGGTCTCGCAGGGAAAAAGGAAAAACTGTTTTTT. Amino acids: CASSYLKGLAGKKEKLFF. The whole variable domain, filled in from reference TRBV28 and TRBJ1-4, reads DVKVTQSSRYLVKRTGEKVFLECVQDMDHENMFWYRQDPGLGLRLIYFSYDVKMKEKGDIPEGYSVSREKKERFSLILESASTNQTSMYLCASSYLKGLAGKKEKLFFGSGTQLSVL.

The chain recombines TRBV4-1 with TRBJ2-4; 8 bases match TRBD1. The CDR3 has 16 amino acids. With 0 bases clipped from V and 6 bases from J, the junction kept 7 bases outside the gene matches. Germline CDR1 reads MGHRA; CDR2 reads YSYEKL. As DNA, the CDR3 is TGCGCCAGCAGCCAAGAAGACAAAACAGGGGGAAACATTCAGTACTTC. Encoded protein: CASSQEDKTGGNIQYF.

This clonotype occurred many times. The V gene is TRBV6-6, the J gene TRBJ2-7, with D perhaps matching TRBD2 (6 bases). Trimming stripped 2 bases from V and 3 bases from J, with 11 bases between. This CDR3 comprises 14 residues. Germline values: CDR1 MNHNY, CDR2 SVGAGI (reference sequence). The CDR3 protein is CASSYRLGIYEQYF. The CDR3 DNA reads TGTGCCAGCAGTTACAGACTAGGTATCTACGAGCAGTACTTC.

This clonotype occurred many times. This sequence joins TRBV30 and TRBJ2-1; TRBD2 is a possible D gene (6 bases). V was cut by 5 bases and J by 0 bases, with 20 bases left in between. The CDR3 sequence is 17 residues long. The germline gives CDR1 GTSNPN, CDR2 SVGIG (reference sequence). The CDR3 loop reads CAWSTMGRTRSYNEQFF. The CDR3, as DNA: TGTGCCTGGTCGACTATGGGGAGGACCCGCTCCTACAATGAGCAGTTCTTC.

This clonotype was counted many times. The chain couples TRBV12-3 or TRBV12-4 to TRBJ2-7, with D perhaps matching TRBD1 (5 bases). Trimming took 6 bases from V and 4 from J, leaving 13 bases between them. The CDR3 consists of 13 residues. CDR3 in amino acids: CASRLSRGYEQYF. The CDR3 DNA follows: TGTGCCAGCAGATTATCTAGGGGTTACGAGCAGTACTTC.

In nucleotides, the CDR3 is TGTGCCCCGACTACAGGGATGCATTCACCCCTCCACTTT. It is translated as CAPTTGMHSPLHF. J is TRBJ1-6 and V is TRBV24-1, with a tentative D call TRBD1 (6 bases). Trimming removed 12 bases at V and 8 bases at J, with 16 bases between. Germline V lookup: CDR1 KGHDR, CDR2 SFDVKD. The length of the CDR3 is 13 residues.

In the case of this clonotype: As the CDR3 is not closed by the conserved phenylalanine or tryptophan, this likely results from a read error. The J gene is TRBJ2-1, the V gene TRBV7-2; a weak D match, TRBD1 (5 bases). Trimming took 1 base from V and 0 from J, leaving 7 bases between them. CDR3 length equals 15 residues. The V gene's germline CDR1 is SGHTA and CDR2 FQGNSA. CDR3 region: CASSLVRVSYNEQFR. CDR3 coding DNA: TGTGCCAGCAGCTTAGTCAGGGTCTCCTACAATGAGCAGTTCAGA.

Concerning this clonotype: This sequence may be a read error, since a much larger clone differs from it by one base. V is TRBV6-1 and J is TRBJ2-7, with D perhaps matching TRBD1 or TRBD2 (5 bases each). The CDR3 totals 13 residues. Trimming took off 8 bases at V and 1 base at J, with 12 bases between the two ends. From germline, CDR1 is MNHNS and CDR2 SASEGT. The DNA for the CDR3 is TGTGCCAGCCGACCCGGGGCTTCCTACGAGCAGTACTTC. Amino acids: CASRPGASYEQYF.

The chain carries TRBV27 and TRBJ1-4; no firm D call. The V and J ends lost 0 bases and 7 bases respectively, with 12 bases between them. The CDR3 is made up of 15 amino acids. Germline lookup yields CDR1 MNHEY and CDR2 SMNVEV (reference sequence). CDR3 sequence: CASSLSPGTGEKLFF. Written as DNA, the CDR3 is TGTGCCAGCAGTTTATCCCCGGGAACGGGTGAAAAACTGTTTTTT.

The genes are TRBV11-2 and TRBJ2-7, with 8 bases fitting TRBD1. The junction had 4 bases not matched to a gene; V was cut back by 1 base and J by 2 bases. The CDR3 is 15 amino acids. Germline assignment: CDR1 SGHAT and CDR2 FQNNGV. The CDR3 spells CASSLVSGGPYEQYF. As DNA, the CDR3 is TGTGCCAGCAGCTTAGTGTCAGGGGGCCCCTACGAGCAGTACTTC. The whole variable domain, remainder taken from reference TRBV11-2 and TRBJ2-7, is EAGVAQSPRYKIIEKRQSVAFWCNPISGHATLYWYQQILGQGPKLLIQFQNNGVVDDSQLPKDRFSAERLKGVDSTLKIQPAKLEDSAVYLCASSLVSGGPYEQYFGPGTRLTVT.

V usage is TRBV7-2 and J usage is TRBJ2-7; 10 positions match TRBD1. V gave up 7 bases and J gave up 3 bases; unmatched junction bases: 9. From germline, CDR1 is SGHTA and CDR2 FQGNSA. The length of the CDR3 is 15 residues. The CDR3 coding sequence is TGTGCCAGCAACGACCGGGACAGGGGCGACTACGAGCAGTACTTC. Its translation: CASNDRDRGDYEQYF.

A note on this clonotype: A read error is possible here, since a much larger clone lies one base away. This rearrangement joins TRBV7-8 to TRBJ1-1, with 9 bases lining up with TRBD1. V lost 2 bases, J lost 3 bases, and 4 bases stayed unmatched. This CDR3 is built from 15 residues. CDR1 and CDR2 from the germline V gene are SGHVS and FQNEAQ. The CDR3 nucleotides read TGTGCCAGCAGCTTAAGGGGACAGGGTCACACTGAAGCTTTCTTT. It encodes CASSLRGQGHTEAFF.

There are a few counts of this clonotype. One base away lies a much larger clone, so this may be a sequencing read error. The chain joins TRBV24-1 to TRBJ2-7, with D possibly being TRBD2 (6 bases). V lost 4 bases and J lost 9, with 12 bases in between. The CDR3 has 12 amino acids. The V gene's germline CDR1 is KGHDR and CDR2 SFDVKD. CDR3 bases: TGTGCCACCAGTGACAGGAGGGGCGGGCAGTACTTC. Translation: CATSDRRGGQYF.

This clonotype has just a few counts. A read error is possible here, since a much larger clone lies one base away. The rearrangement links TRBV20-1 to TRBJ1-5; TRBD1 matches 9 bases. CDR1 and CDR2 (germline): DFQATT, SNEGSKA (reference sequence). This CDR3 contains 15 residues. Written as DNA, the CDR3 is TGCAGTGCTGTACAGGGGGCTGCGAGCACTCAGCCCCAGCATTTT. Protein: CSAVQGAASTQPQHF.

The table lists this clonotype with many counts. This rearrangement joins TRBV12-3 or TRBV12-4 to TRBJ2-1, with D tentatively TRBD2 (5 bases). V was trimmed by 6 bases and J by 0 bases, leaving 9 bases between them. The CDR3 is 14 amino acids. DNA of the CDR3: TGTGCCAGCAGACAGCGGAGCTCCTACAATGAGCAGTTCTTC. Translation gives CASRQRSSYNEQFF.